These T cell receptor beta chains were read from a single sample in a study of blood T cells in healthy people across ages. MiXCR, run by TCRdb on the 5' RACE reads, gives a single entry per CDR3 protein. Of 1.2 million to 1.5 million distinct CDR3 sequences listed, 42% were seen once; the top ten hold 6.5% to 10%. The sequenced sample was blood. These receptors were obtained from a woman between 18 and 30 years old in good health. CDR3s include the opening cysteine and the closing phenylalanine or tryptophan. D genes are given only for firm matches. Size tells how often a clone was seen (once, few, many) or the class of an expanded clone, and some rows leave it out.

V	D	size	J	CDR3	DNA
TRBV18	NA	NA	TRBJ1-5	CASSPRSGPQHF	TGTGCCAGCTCACCAAGGTCGGGGCCCCAGCATTTT
TRBV6-1	TRBD1	NA	TRBJ2-5	CASSPRQGSSMFLARETQYF	TGTGCCAGCAGTCCGCGACAGGGCAGCTCCATGTTCCTGGCACGAGAGACCCAGTACTTC
TRBV27	TRBD1	NA	TRBJ1-2	CASSLRPDRAPLIYGYTF	TGTGCCAGCAGTCTGAGACCAGACAGGGCCCCACTTATCTATGGCTACACCTTC
TRBV3-1	TRBD1	NA	TRBJ2-5	CASSPDGQGKPYF	TGTGCCAGCAGTCCTGACGGACAGGGAAAACCGTACTTC
TRBV4-1	NA	NA	TRBJ2-3	CASSQPRKGSTDTQYF	TGCGCCAGCAGCCAGCCACGAAAGGGTAGCACAGATACGCAGTATTTT
TRBV7-2	TRBD1	NA	TRBJ2-6	CASSLRQGTNVLTF	TGTGCCAGCAGCCTTAGACAGGGTACCAACGTCCTGACTTTC
TRBV6-7	TRBD2	NA	TRBJ2-7	CASSHSPGLAGDPSYEQYF	TGTGCCAGCAGTCATTCGCCGGGACTAGCGGGAGACCCGTCCTACGAGCAGTACTTC
TRBV28	NA	NA	TRBJ1-6	CASRNGRSPLHF	TGTGCCAGCAGGAACGGGCGTTCACCCCTCCACTTT
TRBV6-1	TRBD2	NA	TRBJ2-5	CASSEALPSGKVSETQYF	TGTGCCAGCAGTGAAGCGCTTCCTAGCGGGAAGGTCTCTGAGACCCAGTACTTC
TRBV12-3/TRBV12-4	NA	NA	TRBJ2-5	CASGRTWETQYF	TGTGCCAGCGGCCGGACTTGGGAGACCCAGTACTTC
TRBV20-1	TRBD2	once	TRBJ2-1	CSASRRMGTSVNEQFF	TGCAGTGCCTCGCGGAGGATGGGGACTAGCGTCAATGAGCAGTTCTTC
TRBV27	TRBD1	NA	TRBJ2-7	CASRQQGVVYEQYF	TGTGCCAGCAGACAACAGGGGGTGGTCTACGAGCAGTACTTC
TRBV12-3/TRBV12-4	NA	NA	TRBJ2-5	CASSLVGKGRETQYF	TGTGCCAGCAGTTTAGTGGGGAAGGGGCGGGAGACCCAGTACTTC
TRBV5-1	TRBD1	NA	TRBJ2-7	CASSYGLGGKSEQYF	TGCGCCAGCAGCTACGGTCTAGGGGGCAAGAGCGAGCAGTACTTC
TRBV6-5	NA	NA	TRBJ2-4	CASSRTGLAEKNIQYF	TGTGCCAGCAGTCGCACAGGTCTTGCGGAAAAAAACATTCAGTACTTC
TRBV5-6	TRBD2	few	TRBJ2-3	CASSVTSGGRYTQYF	TGTGCCAGCAGCGTCACTAGCGGGGGACGATATACGCAGTATTTT
TRBV4-2	NA	many	TRBJ2-7	CASSQARYGSDEQYF	TGTGCCAGCAGCCAAGCCAGGTACGGTAGCGACGAGCAGTACTTC
TRBV7-6	NA	once	TRBJ2-1	CASSLFQGGKQNFNEQFF	TGTGCCAGCAGCTTATTTCAGGGGGGCAAACAGAACTTCAATGAGCAGTTCTTC